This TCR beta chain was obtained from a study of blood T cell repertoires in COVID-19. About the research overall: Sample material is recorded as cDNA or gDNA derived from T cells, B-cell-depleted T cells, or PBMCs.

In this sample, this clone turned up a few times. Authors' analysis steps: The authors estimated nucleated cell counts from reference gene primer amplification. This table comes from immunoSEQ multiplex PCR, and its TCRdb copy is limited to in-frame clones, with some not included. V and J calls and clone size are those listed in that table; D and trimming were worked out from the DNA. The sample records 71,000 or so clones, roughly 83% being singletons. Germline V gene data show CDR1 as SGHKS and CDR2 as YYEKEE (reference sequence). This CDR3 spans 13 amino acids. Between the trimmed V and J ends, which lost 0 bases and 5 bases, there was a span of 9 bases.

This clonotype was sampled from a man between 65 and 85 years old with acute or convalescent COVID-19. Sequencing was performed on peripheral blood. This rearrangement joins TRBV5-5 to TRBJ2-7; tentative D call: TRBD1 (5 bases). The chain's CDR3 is CASSLEGINEQYF. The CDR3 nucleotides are TGTGCCAGCAGCTTGGAGGGGATCAACGAGCAGTACTTC.